Below, 32 T cell receptor beta chains from the same sample are listed, as sequenced in a study of blood T cell repertoires in COVID-19. Data came from immunoSEQ multiplex PCR; TCRdb stores just in-frame clones and leaves some out. The sample lists roughly 90,000 clones, around three quarters occurring once. The specimen sequenced was peripheral blood. All receptors come from an older woman with acute or convalescent COVID-19.

The V call is TRBV4-1, the J call TRBJ2-7, with D possibly TRBD1 on 6 matching bases. Trimming cost V 1 base and J 3 bases, with 16 bases left between them. Germline-derived CDR1 and CDR2 are MGHRA and YSYEKL. The CDR3 has 16 amino acids. CDR3 in DNA: TGCGCCAGCAGCCAAGTGGGGATGACAGGCTACTACGAGCAGTACTTC. Translating gives CASSQVGMTGYYEQYF.

This clone has a single count. The genes are TRBV11-2 and TRBJ1-4; TRBD1 matches at 8 bases. This CDR3 region has 15 residues. J lost 2 bases, V lost 5 bases, and 4 bases had no gene match. Per the germline V gene, CDR1 is SGHAT and CDR2 is FQNNGV. CDR3 loop: CASSTRQGTNEKLFF. In DNA form, the CDR3 reads TGTGCCAGCAGCACCCGACAGGGGACTAATGAAAAACTGTTTTTT.

The chain uses TRBV29-1 and TRBJ2-3, with TRBD2 matching over 11 bases. CDR1 SQVTM and CDR2 ANQGSEA come from the germline V gene. V trimming: 0 bases; J trimming: 8 bases; junction bases outside the gene matches: 4. The CDR3 spans 14 residues. The DNA of the CDR3 is TGCAGCGTTGAAGAACTAGCGGGAGTGAGTACGCAGTATTTT. Amino acid sequence: CSVEELAGVSTQYF.

The gene calls are TRBV19 and TRBJ2-7; D perhaps matches TRBD1 (5 bases). Between the trimmed V and J ends, which lost 1 base and 0 bases, there was a span of 10 bases. CDR1 LNHDA and CDR2 SQIVND come from the germline V gene (reference sequence). The CDR3 length is 15 residues. CDR3 nucleotides: TGTGCCAGTAGTATAGGGACACGGAGCTCCTACGAGCAGTACTTC. Encoded protein: CASSIGTRSSYEQYF. The full variable domain, in which reference TRBV19 and TRBJ2-7 provide the parts outside the CDR3, is DGGITQSPKYLFRKEGQNVTLSCEQNLNHDAMYWYRQDPGQGLRLIYYSQIVNDFQKGDIAEGYSVSREKKESFPLTVTSAQKNPTAFYLCASSIGTRSSYEQYFGPGTRLTVT.

This clone was found a few times. J is TRBJ1-1 and V is TRBV19; D might be TRBD1 (5 bases). Germline loops: CDR1 LNHDA, CDR2 SQIVND (reference sequence). Trimming stripped 4 bases from V and 0 bases from J, with 12 bases between. The CDR3 length is 15 residues. DNA of the CDR3: TGTGCCAGTAGTACACTCGGGGGACTGAACACTGAAGCTTTCTTT. It translates to CASSTLGGLNTEAFF.

This clone was picked up one time. Within the sample, other DNA sequences also encode this same CDR3. The chain combines TRBV11-3 with TRBJ1-1; no definite D call. Germline values: CDR1 SGHNT, CDR2 YENEEA. This CDR3 spans 13 amino acids. V dropped 1 base and J dropped 1 base, with 4 bases sitting between them. The CDR3 nucleotides are TGTGCCAGCAGCTTAGGGCAGAACACTGAAGCTTTCTTT. Translating gives CASSLGQNTEAFF.

The chain combines TRBV5-5 with TRBJ1-3; tentatively, D is TRBD1 (5 bases). Germline V CDR1 and CDR2: SGHKS, YYEKEE (reference sequence). Trimming stripped 4 bases from V and 4 bases from J, with 18 bases between. This CDR3 has 16 residues. The CDR3 coding sequence is TGTGCCAGCAGCCTGTACAACGGAAGGGGCGGAAACACCATATATTTT. Its translation: CASSLYNGRGGNTIYF.

This clone was seen once. V and J are TRBV5-1 and TRBJ1-2; 7 nucleotides agree with TRBD1. Germline CDR1 reads SGHRS; CDR2 reads YFSETQ. The CDR3 totals 15 residues. The junction had 8 bases not matched to a gene; V was cut back by 0 bases and J by 6 bases. DNA of the CDR3: TGCGCCAGCAGCTTGGAGGCAGGGGGTAGGGATGGCTACACCTTC. This gives the protein CASSLEAGGRDGYTF.

The chain uses TRBV4-3 and TRBJ2-7; D perhaps matches TRBD2 (7 bases). The CDR3 totals 17 residues. Trimming took 3 bases from V and 6 from J, leaving 24 bases between them. The germline V gene has CDR1 LGHNA and CDR2 YSLEER. CDR3 bases: TGCGCCAGCAGCCAGGGGGGCGGGGGCTCTAGTCCTGGCGAGCAGTACTTC. Its protein product is CASSQGGGGSSPGEQYF.

Only a few counts were recorded for this clone. This rearrangement joins TRBV28 to TRBJ2-7; 7 bases align to TRBD2. Germline lookup yields CDR1 MDHEN and CDR2 SYDVKM. Trimming took 3 bases from V and 0 from J; bases not matched to a gene: 14. The CDR3 loop spans 18 amino acids. CDR3 region: CASSFELALNYSSYEQYF. CDR3 coding DNA: TGTGCCAGCAGTTTTGAACTAGCGCTCAACTATAGCTCCTACGAGCAGTACTTC. The full variable domain, with the rest looked up from reference TRBV28 and TRBJ2-7, is DVKVTQSSRYLVKRTGEKVFLECVQDMDHENMFWYRQDPGLGLRLIYFSYDVKMKEKGDIPEGYSVSREKKERFSLILESASTNQTSMYLCASSFELALNYSSYEQYFGPGTRLTVT.

The CDR3 DNA reads TGTGCCAGCAGCACACGACAGGCGAACACAGATACGCAGTATTTT. Its protein is CASSTRQANTDTQYF. The chain joins TRBV9 to TRBJ2-3, with D possibly matching TRBD1 (6 bases). V was clipped by 4 bases and J by 2 bases, with 14 bases between them. The CDR3 runs 15 residues. Germline assignment: CDR1 SGDLS and CDR2 YYNGEE.

The rearrangement uses TRBV5-1 and TRBJ2-1; the D is unclear. The germline V and J ends were trimmed by 4 bases and 12 bases, with 17 bases remaining between them. The CDR3 has 13 residues. From germline, CDR1 is SGHRS and CDR2 YFSETQ. CDR3 amino acids: CASSPTPPGGQFF. CDR3 nucleotides: TGCGCCAGCAGCCCTACACCCCCGGGTGGGCAGTTCTTC.

CDR3 protein: CASSPAGSGGATQYF. CDR3 DNA: TGTGCCAGCAGCCCAGCGGGCAGCGGGGGGGCCACGCAGTATTTT. The V and J genes are TRBV7-2 and TRBJ2-3; 10 bases match TRBD2. The CDR3 consists of 15 residues. In germline, CDR1 is SGHTA, CDR2 FQGNSA. With 5 bases clipped from V and 9 bases from J, the junction kept 11 bases outside the gene matches.

This clone was picked up one time. This chain uses TRBV3-1 (or the pseudogene TRBV3-2) with TRBJ2-5; the D gene is possibly TRBD1 (6 bases). Germline V gene sequence: CDR1 LGHDT, CDR2 YNNKEL (reference sequence). The V and J ends lost 5 bases and 1 base respectively, with 17 bases between them. The CDR3 contains 16 residues. The CDR3 DNA reads TGTGCCAGCAGCGCCCTGGCAGGGGCACGCCAAGAGACCCAGTACTTC. It specifies CASSALAGARQETQYF.

The V gene is TRBV2, the J gene TRBJ1-2, with 8 bases matching TRBD1. CDR3 length equals 14 residues. Trimming cost V 5 bases and J 8 bases; bases outside gene matches: 10. Germline values: CDR1 SNHLY, CDR2 FYNNEI. CDR3 region: CASSRAGQEGGYTF. CDR3 nucleotide sequence: TGTGCCAGCAGTCGAGCGGGACAGGAGGGGGGCTACACCTTC.

The V and J genes are TRBV3-1 (or the pseudogene TRBV3-2) and TRBJ1-3; no firm D call. Germline CDR1 and CDR2: LGHDT and YNNKEL (reference sequence). Trimming shortened V by 1 base and J by 0 bases, and 7 bases separated the two germline ends. This CDR3 spans 15 amino acids. The chain's CDR3 is CASSQVRSSGNTIYF. For the CDR3, the DNA is TGTGCCAGCAGCCAAGTACGGAGCTCTGGAAACACCATATATTTT.

The chain recombines TRBV28 with TRBJ1-2; D is perhaps TRBD1 (5 bases). Per germline, CDR1 MDHEN and CDR2 SYDVKM. CDR3 length equals 13 residues. The ends were cut back, 6 bases at V and 7 bases at J, with 15 bases in the middle. For the CDR3, the DNA is TGTGCCAGCAGCACCAATCCAGGGATTGGCTACACCTTC. This translates into CASSTNPGIGYTF.

The chain uses TRBV5-3 and TRBJ2-7, with 11 bases that match TRBD2. TRBV5-3 is reported as an ORF; its role is uncertain. CDR3 size: 15 residues. With V trimmed by 6 bases and J by 0 bases, 5 bases remained unmatched. The CDR3 DNA follows: TGTGCCAGAACCATTAGCGGGAGGGACTCCTACGAGCAGTACTTC. This encodes CARTISGRDSYEQYF.

The genes are TRBV18 and TRBJ2-7, with a possible D match to TRBD2 (6 bases). The CDR3 is 13 residues long. V lost 5 bases, J lost 2 bases, and 10 bases lay in between. Per germline, CDR1 KGHSH and CDR2 LQKENI. Here the CDR3 reads CASSGTVAYEQYF. The CDR3 DNA sequence: TGTGCCAGCTCAGGGACTGTCGCCTACGAGCAGTACTTC.

In nucleotides, the CDR3 is TGTGCCAGCTCACCAGTCACAGGGATACAAGAGACCCAGTACTTC. Translation gives CASSPVTGIQETQYF. J is TRBJ2-5 and V is TRBV18, with D perhaps matching TRBD1 (6 bases). V lost 2 bases and J 2 bases, leaving 12 bases between the germline ends. Germline V gene sequence: CDR1 KGHSH, CDR2 LQKENI. There are 15 residues in the CDR3.

The V and J genes are TRBV7-2 and TRBJ2-7; maybe TRBD2 (6 bases). CDR3 length: 13 residues. Trimming took off 5 bases at V and 2 bases at J, with 10 bases between the two ends. CDR1 and CDR2 from the germline V gene are SGHTA and FQGNSA. CDR3 sequence reads: CASSAGLTYEQYF. Written as DNA, the CDR3 is TGTGCCAGCAGCGCGGGACTGACCTACGAGCAGTACTTC.

V is TRBV5-1 and J is TRBJ2-1, with D possibly being TRBD2 (5 bases). Germline V CDR1 and CDR2: SGHRS, YFSETQ. The V gene lost 4 bases and the J gene lost 2 bases, with 7 bases spanning the gap. The CDR3 totals 13 residues. The CDR3 DNA sequence: TGCGCCAGCAGCCCGGGGACCTACAATGAGCAGTTCTTC. Translated: CASSPGTYNEQFF.

This clone was observed once. The chain has TRBV7-3 and TRBJ2-2; perhaps TRBD1 as D (5 bases). The germline V and J ends were trimmed by 1 base and 4 bases, with 7 bases remaining between them. Germline CDR1 and CDR2: SGHTA and FQGTGA. This CDR3 has 14 amino acids. CDR3 sequence (DNA): TGTGCCAGCAGCTTAATAGGGGTCACCGGGGAGCTGTTTTTT. It codes for CASSLIGVTGELFF.

A few counts support this clone. The gene calls are TRBV6-1 and TRBJ1-2; D is unresolved. Looked up from germline, CDR1 is MNHNS and CDR2 is SASEGT. CDR3 length equals 11 residues. V shed 3 bases and J shed 11 bases, with 10 bases lying between them. The CDR3 sequence: CASSDGSTYTF. The CDR3 coding sequence is TGTGCCAGCAGTGACGGATCGACATACACCTTC.

This clone was seen more than once but under ten times. The chain uses TRBV4-2 and TRBJ2-7; TRBD2 agrees at 11 bases. CDR3 length: 17 residues. The J segment lost 0 bases and the V segment lost 0 bases, leaving 4 bases of the junction unmatched. Germline assignment: CDR1 LGHNA and CDR2 YNFKEQ. This CDR3 is CASSQDLAGGSSYEQYF. The CDR3 coding sequence is TGTGCCAGCAGCCAAGATTTAGCGGGAGGGAGCTCCTACGAGCAGTACTTC.

This clone was seen only a few times. The chain recombines TRBV27 with TRBJ2-7; 7 bases map to TRBD2. J lost 4 bases, V lost 4 bases, and 10 bases had no gene match. This CDR3 contains 15 residues. The germline V gene encodes CDR1 MNHEY and CDR2 SMNVEV (reference sequence). Here the CDR3 DNA reads TGTGCCAGCAGTTGGGGGGGAGTTCCCTTATACGAGCAGTACTTC. It specifies CASSWGGVPLYEQYF.

The chain employs TRBV3-1 (or the pseudogene TRBV3-2) and TRBJ1-3; 8 bases map to TRBD1. The germline CDR1 and CDR2 sequences are LGHDT and YNNKEL (reference sequence). The CDR3 covers 15 residues. J lost 7 bases, V lost 4 bases, and 9 bases had no gene match. The CDR3 region is CASSPPGTGWNTIYF. CDR3 nucleotide sequence: TGTGCCAGCAGCCCACCCGGGACAGGATGGAACACCATATATTTT.

V usage is TRBV28 and J usage is TRBJ1-5; possibly TRBD1 for D (5 bases). From germline, CDR1 is MDHEN and CDR2 SYDVKM. The V end was cut by 8 bases, the J end by 6 bases, with 20 bases between. This CDR3 is built from 15 residues. Here the CDR3 reads CASSIDSGVGQPQHF. The CDR3 DNA sequence: TGTGCCAGCTCGATCGACAGTGGGGTGGGTCAGCCCCAGCATTTT. Variable domain in full (rest from reference TRBV28 and TRBJ1-5): DVKVTQSSRYLVKRTGEKVFLECVQDMDHENMFWYRQDPGLGLRLIYFSYDVKMKEKGDIPEGYSVSREKKERFSLILESASTNQTSMYLCASSIDSGVGQPQHFGDGTRLSIL.

The V gene is TRBV19, the J gene TRBJ2-7, with a weak D call TRBD1 (5 bases). Germline CDR1 and CDR2: LNHDA and SQIVND (reference sequence). V shed 3 bases and J shed 1 base, with 13 bases lying between them. This CDR3 is 15 amino acids long. In nucleotides, the CDR3 is TGTGCCAGTAGTATCCGACAGTTGCCGTCCTACGAGCAGTACTTC. Encoded protein: CASSIRQLPSYEQYF.

About this clone itself: An end of the junction differs from the germline gene, which may be a read error. The chain is built from TRBV7-2 and TRBJ2-1; TRBD2 aligns across 10 bases. CDR1 is SGHTA, CDR2 FQGNSA, per germline. The CDR3 is 12 amino acids. CDR3 sequence (DNA): TGTGCCAGCAACTTACTAGCGGGGAAGCAGTTCTTC. This gives the protein CASNLLAGKQFF.

The CDR3 reads CASKYRVPGELFF. CDR3 nucleotides: TGTGCCAGCAAATACAGGGTTCCCGGGGAGCTGTTTTTT. The V gene is TRBV5-6, the J gene TRBJ2-2, with D possibly matching TRBD1 (6 bases). V dropped 6 bases and J dropped 6 bases, with 12 bases sitting between them. The CDR3 consists of 13 residues. The germline CDR1 and CDR2 sequences are SGHDT and YYEEEE.

This chain joins TRBV9 and TRBJ2-7, with TRBD2 matching 11 bases. Germline V gene data show CDR1 as SGDLS and CDR2 as YYNGEE. The CDR3 consists of 17 residues. With 0 bases clipped from V and 0 bases from J, the junction kept 5 bases outside the gene matches. This chain's CDR3 is CASSVGLAGGISYEQYF. CDR3 nucleotides: TGTGCCAGCAGCGTAGGTCTAGCGGGGGGCATCTCCTACGAGCAGTACTTC. Full variable domain (outside the CDR3, taken from reference TRBV9 and TRBJ2-7): DSGVTQTPKHLITATGQRVTLRCSPRSGDLSVYWYQQSLDQGLQFLIQYYNGEERAKGNILERFSAQQFPDLHSELNLSSLELGDSALYFCASSVGLAGGISYEQYFGPGTRLTVT.